This TCR beta chain was identified during a study of T cell responses to AZD1222 COVID-19 vaccine. Whole-study findings and limits: Targets within unmutated variant regions were reportedly found for nearly half of spike-specific TCRs. Clonal diversity was possibly underestimated; the donors were predominantly white British and more often female. Increases in Spike-specific TCR breadth and depth were seen after two AZD1222 doses.

Produced via immunoSEQ multiplex PCR; TCRdb's table is partial and in-frame only. The sample has 130,000 or so clones, about 89% seen once; the top ten hold over 5%. Concerning this clone: Its antigen is as yet unknown. One junction end disagrees with the germline gene, perhaps due to a read error.

The germline V gene has CDR1 SSHAT and CDR2 FNYEAQ (reference sequence). CDR3 length: 11 residues. The material was peripheral blood, obtained on day 0 of AZD1222 vaccination. The rearrangement joins TRBV7-7 to TRBJ2-7; tentative D call: TRBD2 (6 bases). This TCR was sampled from an adult in good health. The CDR3 loop is CASSSGGEQYF. CDR3 in DNA: TGTGCTAGCAGCTCCGGGGGTGAGCAGTACTTC.